The entry that follows covers one TCR beta chain sequence. TCRdb keeps only in-frame clones here, not all; method: immunoSEQ multiplex PCR. The sample shows approximately 270,000 clones, around 92% of them seen only once. The sample originates from a study of T cell responses to AZD1222 COVID-19 vaccine. This CDR3 region has 14 residues. Germline-derived CDR1 and CDR2 are SGDLS and YYNGEE. V dropped 4 bases and J dropped 7; count of bases not matched to a gene: 6. The chain links TRBV9 to TRBJ2-2; 8 bases map to TRBD2. Here the sequenced sample was peripheral blood, taken 28 days after the second AZD1222 dose. The sequence was obtained from an adult who received the AZD1222 COVID-19 vaccine. The CDR3 here is CASSSGLEDGELFF. In nucleotides, the CDR3 is TGTGCCAGCAGCTCGGGACTAGAGGACGGGGAGCTGTTTTTT.